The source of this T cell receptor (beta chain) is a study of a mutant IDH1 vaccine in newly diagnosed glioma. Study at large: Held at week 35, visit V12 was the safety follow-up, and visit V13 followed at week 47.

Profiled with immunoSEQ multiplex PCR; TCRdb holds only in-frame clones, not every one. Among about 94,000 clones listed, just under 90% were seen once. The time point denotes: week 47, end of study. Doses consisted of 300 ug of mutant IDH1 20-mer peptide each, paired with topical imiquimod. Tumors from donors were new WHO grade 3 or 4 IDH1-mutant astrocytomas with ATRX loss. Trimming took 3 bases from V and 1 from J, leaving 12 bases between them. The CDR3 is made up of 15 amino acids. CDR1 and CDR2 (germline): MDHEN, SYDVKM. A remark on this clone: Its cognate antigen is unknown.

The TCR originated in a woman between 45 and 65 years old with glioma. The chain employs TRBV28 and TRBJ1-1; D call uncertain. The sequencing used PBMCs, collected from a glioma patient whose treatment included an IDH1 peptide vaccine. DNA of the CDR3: TGTGCCAGCAGTTTTACCAGTTATGGGAACACTGAAGCTTTCTTT. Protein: CASSFTSYGNTEAFF.